This T cell receptor (beta chain) was profiled in a study of cytomegalovirus exposure and HLA in healthy donors. The table lists this clone with a few counts. The antigen is undetermined. Other nucleotide sequences in the sample specify the same CDR3. In the PCR, 60 Vbeta and 13 Jbeta primers were used. Clones were sequenced by immunoSEQ multiplex PCR, and TCRdb holds only the in-frame ones, with some missing. This table has fewer than 250,000 clones, roughly 80% appearing once. Germline CDR1 reads SEHNR; CDR2 reads FQNEAQ (reference sequence). The ends lost 3 bases at V and 3 bases at J; junction bases unmatched: 1. The CDR3 runs 14 residues. The study's findings and limits: With high specificity and sensitivity, the classifier reportedly diagnosed cytomegalovirus status.

This chain links TRBV7-9 with TRBJ2-3, with 9 bases matching TRBD2. Sequenced: PBMCs. This TCR derives from a man younger than 45 in good health and CMV-seronegative. In DNA, the CDR3 is TGTGCCAGCAGCTTGGCGGGGGGGACAGATACGCAGTATTTT. Translated, it gives CASSLAGGTDTQYF. Full variable domain (remainder filled in from reference TRBV7-9 and TRBJ2-3): DTGVSQNPRHKITKRGQNVTFRCDPISEHNRLYWYRQTLGQGPEFLTYFQNEAQLEKSRLLSDRFSAERPKGSFSTLEIQRTEQGDSAMYLCASSLAGGTDTQYFGPGTRLTVL.